Listed here are 28 T cell receptor beta chains from one sample, sequenced in a study of blood T cells in healthy people across ages. Through a sample-barcoded 5' primer and a J-beta primer mix, a second PCR was run for about 6 to 12 cycles. In TCRdb, the 5' RACE reads were re-called with MiXCR into one record per CDR3 protein. The sample includes fewer than 950,000 distinct CDR3 sequences, 35% to 40% of them seen just once. The sample comprised blood. Source of these receptors: a man younger than 35 in good health.

This clonotype was seen more than once but under ten times. The chain couples TRBV20-1 to TRBJ2-3; no definite D call. The CDR3 loop spans 16 amino acids. CDR1 and CDR2 from the germline V gene are DFQATT and SNEGSKA (reference sequence). Trimming pared 3 bases from V and 0 bases from J, leaving 16 bases between. The CDR3 nucleotides are TGCAGTGCTAGGAGCGCTAGGGCCTCTAGCACAGATACGCAGTATTTT. Protein product: CSARSARASSTDTQYF.

V and J are TRBV20-1 and TRBJ1-2; 8 bases match TRBD1. Germline-derived CDR1 and CDR2 are DFQATT and SNEGSKA (reference sequence). CDR3 size: 14 residues. J lost 2 bases, V lost 3 bases, and 5 bases had no gene match. The chain's CDR3 is CSASHSGGNYGYTF. The CDR3 bases are TGCAGTGCTAGTCATTCAGGGGGCAACTATGGCTACACCTTC.

Written as DNA, the CDR3 is TGTGCCAGCAGTGACATCCATGGGGGGACTGAAGCTTTCTTT. Amino acid sequence: CASSDIHGGTEAFF. The rearrangement uses TRBV6-4 and TRBJ1-1, with D possibly being TRBD1 (5 bases). The V end was cut by 2 bases, the J end by 5 bases, with 12 bases between. CDR3 length equals 14 residues. Germline V lookup: CDR1 MRHNA, CDR2 SNTAGT.

V usage is TRBV6-6 and J usage is TRBJ1-1; D uncertain. The V end lost 2 bases, the J end lost 6 bases, and 10 bases lay between the germline ends. The CDR3 consists of 13 residues. CDR1 and CDR2 from the germline V gene are MNHNY and SVGAGI (reference sequence). The CDR3 region is CASSYKAASEAFF. CDR3 nucleotide sequence: TGTGCCAGCAGTTACAAGGCCGCCTCTGAAGCTTTCTTT.

The V and J genes are TRBV7-2 and TRBJ2-4, with a weak D call TRBD1 (5 bases). This CDR3 comprises 13 residues. V lost 1 base and J 13 bases, leaving 14 bases between the germline ends. The germline gives CDR1 SGHTA, CDR2 FQGNSA. This CDR3 is CASSLGPGQEQYF. In DNA, the CDR3 is TGTGCCAGCAGCTTAGGTCCAGGGCAAGAGCAGTACTTC.

The chain carries TRBV6-6 and TRBJ1-6; 8 nucleotides match TRBD1. The V gene end was trimmed by 2 bases and the J gene end by 8 bases; junction bases not matched to a gene: 11. This CDR3 comprises 17 residues. CDR1 and CDR2 (germline): MNHNY, SVGAGI (reference sequence). CDR3 nucleotides: TGTGCCAGCAGTTACCCACCGGGACAGGACCCTGATTCACCCCTCCACTTT. It translates to CASSYPPGQDPDSPLHF.

This chain joins TRBV12-3 or TRBV12-4 and TRBJ2-1; no reliable D call. This CDR3 has 13 residues. V dropped 2 bases and J dropped 8 bases, with 10 bases sitting between them. CDR3 DNA: TGTGCCAGCAGTTTATTTGAAGCTCATGAGCAGTTCTTC. It yields the protein CASSLFEAHEQFF.

On this clonotype itself: The junction departs from the called germline gene at one end, perhaps through a read error. The rearrangement uses TRBV29-1 and TRBJ2-5, with D hard to call. Germline assignment: CDR1 SQVTM and CDR2 ANQGSEA. The CDR3 covers 12 residues. The CDR3 loop reads CSVVWRKEAQYF. The CDR3 DNA follows: TGCAGCGTTGTCTGGCGAAAAGAGGCCCAGTACTTC.

For this clonotype: A much larger clonotype is one base distant, so this may be a read error. The rearrangement links TRBV6-6 to TRBJ1-2, with 9 bases identical to TRBD1. Trimming took 4 bases from V and 2 from J; bases not matched to a gene: 5. Per the germline V gene, CDR1 is MNHNY and CDR2 is SVGAGI (reference sequence). This CDR3 is built from 15 residues. The CDR3 reads CASSCSTGGNYGYTF. CDR3 in DNA: TGTGCCAGCAGTTGCTCGACAGGGGGGAACTATGGCTACACCTTC.

The rearrangement links TRBV4-1 to TRBJ2-5; 11 bases match TRBD2. The CDR3 totals 16 residues. V trimming: 4 bases; J trimming: 11 bases; junction bases outside the gene matches: 15. Germline V lookup: CDR1 MGHRA, CDR2 YSYEKL. As DNA, the CDR3 is TGCGCCAGCAGCCGCTTGAAACTAGCGGGAGAAAATGAGCAGTACTTC. Its translation: CASSRLKLAGENEQYF.

The genes are TRBV19 and TRBJ1-4; tentative D call: TRBD1 (5 bases). Germline lookup yields CDR1 LNHDA and CDR2 SQIVND (reference sequence). Trimming took 7 bases from V and 0 from J, leaving 15 bases between them. The CDR3 runs to 16 residues. CDR3: CASNDLRAATNEKLFF. DNA for the CDR3: TGTGCCAGTAACGATCTCAGGGCAGCAACTAATGAAAAACTGTTTTTT. Variable domain in full (rest from reference TRBV19 and TRBJ1-4): DGGITQSPKYLFRKEGQNVTLSCEQNLNHDAMYWYRQDPGQGLRLIYYSQIVNDFQKGDIAEGYSVSREKKESFPLTVTSAQKNPTAFYLCASNDLRAATNEKLFFGSGTQLSVL.

This clonotype was detected only a few times. This rearrangement joins TRBV5-1 to TRBJ1-1; D is uncertain. The CDR3 extends over 14 amino acids. Between the trimmed V and J ends, which lost 4 bases and 1 base, there was a span of 11 bases. Germline-derived CDR1 and CDR2 are SGHRS and YFSETQ. The CDR3 spells CASSPNGRNTEAFF. The CDR3 DNA is TGCGCCAGCAGCCCCAATGGACGGAACACTGAAGCTTTCTTT. Full variable domain (remainder filled in from reference TRBV5-1 and TRBJ1-1): KAGVTQTPRYLIKTRGQQVTLSCSPISGHRSVSWYQQTPGQGLQFLFEYFSETQRNKGNFPGRFSGRQFSNSRSEMNVSTLELGDSALYLCASSPNGRNTEAFFGQGTRLTVV.

The chain employs TRBV10-3 and TRBJ2-3; 8 nucleotides match TRBD1. Losses at the gene ends were 6 bases for V and 1 base for J; bases not matched to a gene: 6. CDR3 size: 15 residues. Germline CDR1 reads ENHRY; CDR2 reads SYGVKD. The DNA for the CDR3 is TGTGCCATCAGAGAGACAGGGGATCGCACAGATACGCAGTATTTT. It specifies CAIRETGDRTDTQYF.

A few counts support this clonotype. This chain links TRBV6-5 with TRBJ2-7; 8 bases line up with TRBD2. V lost 5 bases to trimming and J lost 7 bases; unmatched junction nucleotides: 13. The CDR3 runs to 15 residues. CDR1 and CDR2 from the germline V gene are MNHEY and SVGAGI. The CDR3 DNA sequence: TGTGCCAGCAGTACCGTAGTAGCGGGACGTAATGAGCAGTACTTC. It yields the protein CASSTVVAGRNEQYF.

This clonotype was seen a handful of times. The gene calls are TRBV7-2 and TRBJ1-5, with D unclear. Trimming removed 2 bases from V and 0 bases from J, with 8 bases in between. Germline CDR1 and CDR2: SGHTA and FQGNSA. This CDR3 contains 15 residues. CDR3 protein: CASSLFQDSNQPQHF. The CDR3 region has the DNA TGTGCCAGCAGCTTATTTCAAGATAGCAATCAGCCCCAGCATTTT.

J is TRBJ2-5 and V is TRBV27; 8 positions agree with TRBD2. CDR3 length: 14 residues. Trimming cost V 5 bases and J 11 bases; bases outside gene matches: 13. Germline CDR1 is MNHEY and CDR2 is SMNVEV (reference sequence). The CDR3, as DNA: TGTGCCAGCAGTGCGGGACTAGAAGTCAGAGAGCAGTACTTC. Translation gives CASSAGLEVREQYF.

Comment on this clonotype: Given a much more abundant clone one base away, this may be a read error. V gene TRBV7-9 combines with J gene TRBJ2-5; TRBD1 is a possible D gene (6 bases). Germline assignment: CDR1 SEHNR and CDR2 FQNEAQ (reference sequence). Between the trimmed V and J ends, which lost 0 bases and 11 bases, there was a span of 19 bases. The CDR3 contains 15 residues. DNA for the CDR3: TGTGCCAGCAGCTTAGCGGGGGTAGAGGGGGATGAGCAGTACTTC. This gives the protein CASSLAGVEGDEQYF.

In this sample, this clonotype turned up a few times. V is TRBV7-9 and J is TRBJ1-4, with 12 bases matching TRBD1. V lost 4 bases and J lost 8; bases outside the gene matches: 2. Germline V gene data show CDR1 as SEHNR and CDR2 as FQNEAQ (reference sequence). The CDR3 contains 14 residues. CDR3 sequence (DNA): TGTGCCAGCAGCTCGGGACAGGGGGCGGAAAAACTGTTTTTT. Translating it yields CASSSGQGAEKLFF. The full variable domain, completed using reference TRBV7-9 and TRBJ1-4, is DTGVSQNPRHKITKRGQNVTFRCDPISEHNRLYWYRQTLGQGPEFLTYFQNEAQLEKSRLLSDRFSAERPKGSFSTLEIQRTEQGDSAMYLCASSSGQGAEKLFFGSGTQLSVL.

The chain carries TRBV7-2 and TRBJ1-5; no definite D call. V was clipped by 5 bases and J by 1 base, with 15 bases between them. The CDR3 extends over 16 amino acids. Germline CDR1 SGHTA, CDR2 FQGNSA. In DNA form, the CDR3 reads TGTGCCAGCAGCCCCAATAGGGTTGGAAGCAATCAGCCCCAGCATTTT. Residues: CASSPNRVGSNQPQHF.

This clonotype showed up just a few times. The genes are TRBV12-3 or TRBV12-4 and TRBJ1-4, with 8 bases fitting TRBD1. The CDR3 runs to 18 residues. The junction had 13 bases not matched to a gene; V was cut back by 3 bases and J by 4 bases. CDR3 DNA sequence: TGTGCCAGCAGTTTTGAATGGGAGAGGACAGGGCTTAATGAAAAACTGTTTTTT. It encodes CASSFEWERTGLNEKLFF.

The DNA of the CDR3 is TGTGCCAGCAGCGGACAGGGGGACGGCTACACCTTC. Its protein is CASSGQGDGYTF. The chain combines TRBV13 with TRBJ1-2; the match to TRBD1 covers 10 bases. The V and J ends lost 5 bases and 8 bases, in that order; junction bases with no gene match: 2. The CDR3 covers 12 residues. Germline V gene data show CDR1 as PRHDT and CDR2 as FYEKMQ (reference sequence).

About this clonotype: An end of the junction differs from the germline gene, which may be a read error. The chain couples TRBV29-1 to TRBJ2-1; TRBD1 matches at 7 bases. This CDR3 spans 13 amino acids. Germline values: CDR1 SQVTM, CDR2 ANQGSEA. The CDR3 DNA reads as TGCAGCGTTGTCCGGGACAGTATGAATGGGCAGTTCTTC. Translation gives CSVVRDSMNGQFF.

The CDR3 sequence: CASSLGDRGRVVKNIQYF. The CDR3 bases are TGTGCCAGCAGCTTAGGGGACAGGGGGCGTGTGGTCAAAAACATTCAGTACTTC. The chain has TRBV7-2 and TRBJ2-4, with 12 bases that match TRBD1. Germline loops: CDR1 SGHTA, CDR2 FQGNSA. Losses at the gene ends were 1 base for V and 3 bases for J; bases not matched to a gene: 7. The CDR3 is made up of 18 amino acids. Full variable domain (rest looked up from reference TRBV7-2 and TRBJ2-4): GAGVSQSPSNKVTEKGKDVELRCDPISGHTALYWYRQSLGQGLEFLIYFQGNSAPDKSGLPSDRFSAERTGGSVSTLTIQRTQQEDSAVYLCASSLGDRGRVVKNIQYFGAGTRLSVL.

The CDR3 nucleotides read TGTGCCAGCAGTCCAAGGGACGGGAATCAGCCCCAGCATTTT. This codes for CASSPRDGNQPQHF. The chain has TRBV27 and TRBJ1-5, with a tentative D call TRBD1 (5 bases). The length of the CDR3 is 14 residues. Germline V gene sequence: CDR1 MNHEY, CDR2 SMNVEV (reference sequence). The ends were cut back, 5 bases at V and 4 bases at J, with 12 bases in the middle.

CDR3 sequence (DNA): TGTGCCAGCAGCGTCCGGGACAGCCCTGAAGCTTTCTTT. Encoded protein: CASSVRDSPEAFF. The gene calls are TRBV9 and TRBJ1-1, with 7 bases fitting TRBD1. CDR1 is SGDLS and CDR2 is YYNGEE in the germline V gene. Losses at the gene ends were 2 bases for V and 6 bases for J; bases not matched to a gene: 4. The CDR3 has 13 residues.

The chain uses TRBV4-2 and TRBJ2-2; unclear D gene. V gave up 0 bases and J gave up 4 bases, with 9 bases separating them. CDR1 is LGHNA, CDR2 YNFKEQ, per germline. This CDR3 is 15 amino acids long. The CDR3 sequence: CASSQDEATTGELFF. CDR3 in DNA: TGTGCCAGCAGCCAAGATGAGGCGACCACCGGGGAGCTGTTTTTT.

This clonotype was observed at least ten times. The chain is built from TRBV29-1 and TRBJ2-1; D assignment may be TRBD1 or TRBD2 (7 bases each). Trimming left V 5 bases short and J 6 bases short, with 17 bases between. CDR3 length: 14 residues. Germline V gene data show CDR1 as SQVTM and CDR2 as ANQGSEA. DNA of the CDR3: TGCAGCGTTCGCAAGGGGGCGGGAGTCAATGAGCAGTTCTTC. Translation gives CSVRKGAGVNEQFF.

This clonotype was recorded many times. V gene TRBV4-1 combines with J gene TRBJ2-5, with 7 bases that match TRBD1. This CDR3 is 15 amino acids long. Germline lookup yields CDR1 MGHRA and CDR2 YSYEKL. The V and J ends lost 0 bases and 2 bases, in that order; junction bases with no gene match: 3. The CDR3 here is CASSQDGDRQETQYF. DNA of the CDR3: TGCGCCAGCAGCCAAGATGGGGACAGACAAGAGACCCAGTACTTC.